This is a list of T cell receptor beta chains from one sample in a study of OX40 agonist ivuxolimab in advanced cancers. TCRdb's table, derived via immunoSEQ multiplex PCR, lists solely in-frame clones and lacks some. The sample records 31,000 or so clones, about 89% being singletons. Here the sequenced sample was CD4+ or CD8+ T cells sorted from blood, taken in a trial of the OX40 agonist ivuxolimab. The receptors stem from an adult with an advanced solid tumor such as melanoma, head and neck, liver or kidney cancer. CDR3s include the opening cysteine and the closing phenylalanine or tryptophan. A D gene is named only where the DNA matches it firmly. Rows may omit the clone size; those that give it use once, few, many or a size class.

clone_size: -
j_call: TRBJ2-7
v_call: TRBV27
d_call: -
cdr3_nt: TGTGCCAGCAGTTTACCCTCCTACGAGCAGTACTTC
cdr3_aa: CASSLPSYEQYF

clone_size: few
j_call: TRBJ2-2
v_call: TRBV2
d_call: -
cdr3_nt: TGTGCCAGCCAGCATGGACCAAACACCGGGGAGCTGTTTTTT
cdr3_aa: CASQHGPNTGELFF

clone_size: -
j_call: TRBJ2-7
v_call: TRBV27
d_call: -
cdr3_nt: TGTGCCAGCAGTGAGTTTAAGGGTTCCGAGCAGTACTTC
cdr3_aa: CASSEFKGSEQYF

clone_size: -
j_call: TRBJ2-2
v_call: TRBV4-3
d_call: TRBD1
cdr3_nt: TGCGCCAGCAGCCCCGAATTACAGGGGGCGCTTGGCACCGGGGAGCTGTTTTTT
cdr3_aa: CASSPELQGALGTGELFF

clone_size: -
j_call: TRBJ2-1
v_call: TRBV7-6
d_call: -
cdr3_nt: TGTGCCAGCAGCTTAGGGGGGGATGAGCAGTTCTTC
cdr3_aa: CASSLGGDEQFF

clone_size: -
j_call: TRBJ2-7
v_call: TRBV7-6
d_call: TRBD2
cdr3_nt: TGTGCCAGCAGCATGAAGACTAGCGGGATCAGCGAGCAGTACTTC
cdr3_aa: CASSMKTSGISEQYF

clone_size: -
j_call: TRBJ1-2
v_call: TRBV6-1
d_call: -
cdr3_nt: TGTGCCGGTCAAGGGGGGGCTAACTATGGCTACACCTTC
cdr3_aa: CAGQGGANYGYTF

clone_size: -
j_call: TRBJ2-7
v_call: TRBV6-1
d_call: TRBD1
cdr3_nt: TGTGCCAGCAGTGAAGGGACAGGGGGCTCCTACGAGCAGTACTTC
cdr3_aa: CASSEGTGGSYEQYF

clone_size: -
j_call: TRBJ1-1
v_call: TRBV19
d_call: -
cdr3_nt: TGTGCCAGTAGTACGTCGCTTGTCAGTGAAGCTTTCTTT
cdr3_aa: CASSTSLVSEAFF

clone_size: -
j_call: TRBJ2-7
v_call: TRBV25-1
d_call: -
cdr3_nt: TGTGCCAGCAGTGAATATGCAGGGCTTAGCTCCTACGAGCAGTACTTC
cdr3_aa: CASSEYAGLSSYEQYF

clone_size: -
j_call: TRBJ1-5
v_call: TRBV4-2
d_call: TRBD1
cdr3_nt: TGTGCCAGCAGCCAGGACAGGGGGATTCAGCCCCAGCATTTT
cdr3_aa: CASSQDRGIQPQHF

clone_size: -
j_call: TRBJ1-1
v_call: TRBV19
d_call: TRBD1
cdr3_nt: TGTGCCAGTAGTGCCGGACAGGGGAACACTGAAGCTTTCTTT
cdr3_aa: CASSAGQGNTEAFF

clone_size: -
j_call: TRBJ2-7
v_call: TRBV10-3
d_call: -
cdr3_nt: TGTGCCATCAGTGATCCGGTCACGGCCTACGAGCAGTACTTC
cdr3_aa: CAISDPVTAYEQYF

clone_size: -
j_call: TRBJ2-7
v_call: TRBV30
d_call: TRBD1
cdr3_nt: TGTGCGGCCGAAGGACAGGGGAACTACGAGCAGTACTTC
cdr3_aa: CAAEGQGNYEQYF

clone_size: once
j_call: TRBJ1-1
v_call: TRBV19
d_call: -
cdr3_nt: TGTGCCAGTAGTATATGGGGGCTGGTGAACACTGAAGCTTTCTTT
cdr3_aa: CASSIWGLVNTEAFF

clone_size: -
j_call: TRBJ2-5
v_call: TRBV30
d_call: -
cdr3_nt: TGTGCCTGGAGTGTAAAGCGGAATGATGAGACCCAGTACTTC
cdr3_aa: CAWSVKRNDETQYF

clone_size: -
j_call: TRBJ2-7
v_call: TRBV6-1
d_call: -
cdr3_nt: TGTGCCAGCAGTGCCACAGGGTCACTAAACGAGCAGTACTTC
cdr3_aa: CASSATGSLNEQYF

clone_size: -
j_call: TRBJ2-2
v_call: TRBV5-4
d_call: TRBD2
cdr3_nt: TGTGCCAGCGGGGCGGGAGGGCCGGACGGGGAGCTGTTTTTT
cdr3_aa: CASGAGGPDGELFF

clone_size: -
j_call: TRBJ2-7
v_call: TRBV6-6
d_call: -
cdr3_nt: TGTGCCAGCAGTTACTTAGATACACTCCTGTGG
cdr3_aa: CASSYLDTLLW

clone_size: -
j_call: TRBJ1-2
v_call: TRBV6-1
d_call: TRBD1
cdr3_nt: TGTGCCAGCAGTGGATGGGGACAGGTTGGTGGCTACACCTTC
cdr3_aa: CASSGWGQVGGYTF

clone_size: -
j_call: TRBJ1-5
v_call: TRBV6-5
d_call: -
cdr3_nt: TGTGCCAGCACCGGACTTTGGTCTAATCAGCCCCAGCATTTT
cdr3_aa: CASTGLWSNQPQHF

clone_size: -
j_call: TRBJ2-1
v_call: TRBV5-8
d_call: -
cdr3_nt: TGTGCCAGCAGCTTCCGGGGTTGGTATGAGCAGTTCTTC
cdr3_aa: CASSFRGWYEQFF

clone_size: -
j_call: TRBJ1-1
v_call: TRBV2
d_call: -
cdr3_nt: TGTGCCAGCAGTGAAGCGCCTCTTTTGGGGAGCACTGAAGCTTTCTTT
cdr3_aa: CASSEAPLLGSTEAFF

clone_size: -
j_call: TRBJ2-2
v_call: TRBV21-1
d_call: -
cdr3_nt: TGTGCCAGCAGCAAAGACCCTAGCGGGGTCTATACAAGGTCCACCGGGGAGCTGTTTTTT
cdr3_aa: CASSKDPSGVYTRSTGELFF

clone_size: -
j_call: TRBJ2-1
v_call: TRBV29-1
d_call: -
cdr3_nt: TGCAGCGTGGTGCGGGACTACAATGAGCAGTTCTTC
cdr3_aa: CSVVRDYNEQFF

clone_size: -
j_call: TRBJ2-1
v_call: TRBV14
d_call: TRBD2
cdr3_nt: TGTGCCAGCAGTCACCCGGGACTAGCGGGGGTTGGTGAGCAGTTCTTC
cdr3_aa: CASSHPGLAGVGEQFF

clone_size: few
j_call: TRBJ2-4
v_call: TRBV7-9
d_call: -
cdr3_nt: TGTGCCAGCAGCTTTCTAGGGGATGAGGACATTCAGTACTTC
cdr3_aa: CASSFLGDEDIQYF

clone_size: -
j_call: TRBJ1-2
v_call: TRBV27
d_call: -
cdr3_nt: TGTGCCAGCAGTCCCCGAGGAGGGGGAGATGGCTACACCTTC
cdr3_aa: CASSPRGGGDGYTF

clone_size: -
j_call: TRBJ2-2
v_call: TRBV6-5
d_call: -
cdr3_nt: TGTGCCAGCAGTTTGAGTACCGCCGGGGAGCTGTTTTTT
cdr3_aa: CASSLSTAGELFF

clone_size: -
j_call: TRBJ2-7
v_call: TRBV28
d_call: -
cdr3_nt: TGTGCCAGCAGTCTCTCCCGGGTCGAGCAGTACTTC
cdr3_aa: CASSLSRVEQYF

clone_size: -
j_call: TRBJ2-7
v_call: TRBV19
d_call: -
cdr3_nt: TGTGCCAGTAACAGGGGGGGGATAAGCTCCTACGAGCAGTACTTC
cdr3_aa: CASNRGGISSYEQYF

clone_size: once
j_call: TRBJ1-6
v_call: TRBV5-6
d_call: TRBD1
cdr3_nt: TGTGCCAGCAGCTTGGGACAGGGCCCAAGGGCCCTCCACTTT
cdr3_aa: CASSLGQGPRALHF

clone_size: -
j_call: TRBJ2-1
v_call: TRBV18
d_call: TRBD2
cdr3_nt: TGTGCCAGCTCACAAGCGGGGGGATACAATGAGCAGTTCTTC
cdr3_aa: CASSQAGGYNEQFF

clone_size: -
j_call: TRBJ1-2
v_call: TRBV13
d_call: -
cdr3_nt: TGTGCCAGCAGCCCGAAGACAGGCTATGGCTACACCTTC
cdr3_aa: CASSPKTGYGYTF

clone_size: -
j_call: TRBJ2-1
v_call: TRBV6-5
d_call: -
cdr3_nt: TGTGCCAGCAGTTCTAGGTCCTACAATGAGCAGTTCTTC
cdr3_aa: CASSSRSYNEQFF

clone_size: -
j_call: TRBJ1-1
v_call: TRBV5-5
d_call: TRBD1
cdr3_nt: TGTGCCAGCAGCTACGCCGATCCCTTCAGGGGGGCCACTGAAGCTTTCTTT
cdr3_aa: CASSYADPFRGATEAFF

clone_size: -
j_call: TRBJ2-1
v_call: TRBV5-8
d_call: -
cdr3_nt: TGTGCCAGCAGCTTGGTGGGGAGCTCCTACAATGAGCAGTTCTTC
cdr3_aa: CASSLVGSSYNEQFF

clone_size: -
j_call: TRBJ2-7
v_call: TRBV7-2
d_call: TRBD2
cdr3_nt: TGTGCCAGCAGCCCCACTAGCGGGAGCGAGCAGTACTTC
cdr3_aa: CASSPTSGSEQYF

clone_size: -
j_call: TRBJ2-3
v_call: TRBV5-4
d_call: -
cdr3_nt: TGTGCCAGCAGCTTGGCGGACACAGATACGCAGTATTTT
cdr3_aa: CASSLADTDTQYF

clone_size: -
j_call: TRBJ2-2
v_call: TRBV4-3
d_call: -
cdr3_nt: TGCGCCAGCAGCCAAGACCTCCATAAAATTGGCGGGGAGCTGTTTTTT
cdr3_aa: CASSQDLHKIGGELFF

clone_size: -
j_call: TRBJ2-1
v_call: TRBV27
d_call: -
cdr3_nt: TGTGCCAGCAGCTTGACCGAGTACAATGAGCAGTTCTTC
cdr3_aa: CASSLTEYNEQFF

clone_size: -
j_call: TRBJ2-1
v_call: TRBV4-3
d_call: TRBD2
cdr3_nt: TGCGCCAGCAGCCAAGACGCGGGAGTGTCCTACAATGAGCAGTTCTTC
cdr3_aa: CASSQDAGVSYNEQFF

clone_size: -
j_call: TRBJ2-7
v_call: TRBV6-5
d_call: TRBD2
cdr3_nt: TGTGCCAGCACCAGCCTAGCGGGAGAGAGCCACGAGCAGTACTTC
cdr3_aa: CASTSLAGESHEQYF

clone_size: -
j_call: TRBJ2-3
v_call: TRBV28
d_call: TRBD2
cdr3_nt: TGTGCCAGCAGTTTAGCCGGGGGAGGGGGCACAGATACGCAGTATTTT
cdr3_aa: CASSLAGGGGTDTQYF

clone_size: -
j_call: TRBJ1-1
v_call: TRBV4-1
d_call: -
cdr3_nt: TGCGCCAGCAGCCAAGACCCCGTAACTGAAGCTTTCTTT
cdr3_aa: CASSQDPVTEAFF

clone_size: -
j_call: TRBJ1-5
v_call: TRBV4-1
d_call: TRBD1
cdr3_nt: TGCGCCAGCAGTCAGGACGGCGGGACAGGGGGCGACTATAGCAATCAGCCCCAGCATTTT
cdr3_aa: CASSQDGGTGGDYSNQPQHF